Detailed here is one T cell receptor (beta chain). Antigen specificity is unknown. The germline V gene encodes CDR1 MNHEY and CDR2 SVGAGI. The CDR3 is 14 amino acids. V lost 5 bases and J lost 4; bases outside the gene matches: 7. This record comes from a study of post-analysis software for immune sequencing data. As for the study in general: The study covered relapsing-remitting, secondary progressive and progressive-relapsing courses of multiple sclerosis. Findings and limits, study-wide: Five or six TRBV segments, TRBV5-6, TRBV5-1 and TRBV20-1 among them, were found more frequent in patients than controls.

Prepared libraries of TCR beta cDNA carried unique molecular identifiers. TCRdb analysed the PCR reads with MiXCR anew, one entry per CDR3 protein. The data show about 210,000 distinct CDR3 sequences, around 29% seen once. The clonotype was recovered from a girl aged 2 to 17 with multiple sclerosis. The chain joins TRBV6-5 to TRBJ1-2; TRBD1 matches 7 bases. Material: blood. CDR3 DNA sequence: TGTGCCAGCAGTCCACAGGGGTTTGGCTATGGCTACACCTTC. Amino acid sequence: CASSPQGFGYGYTF.